One sample yielded the 21 T cell receptor beta chains listed below, sequenced in a study of blood T cells in healthy people across ages. The second PCR ran about 6 to 12 cycles with a sample-barcoded 5' primer and J-beta primers. TCRdb fed the 5' RACE reads into MiXCR, producing one record per CDR3 protein. The profile shows 1.5 million to 2 million distinct CDR3 sequences, over 25% of them singletons. Sequenced material: blood. Receptors were obtained from a woman younger than 45 in good health.

The rearrangement joins TRBV15 to TRBJ2-3; D not certain. The V end was cut by 6 bases, the J end by 1 base, with 8 bases between. Germline CDR1 is LNHNV and CDR2 is YYDKDF (reference sequence). The CDR3 covers 13 residues. The CDR3, as DNA: TGTGCCACCAGGGGAAGCGGCACAGATACGCAGTATTTT. Amino acid sequence: CATRGSGTDTQYF.

This clonotype was detected a few times. The chain joins TRBV3-1 to TRBJ2-1; 14 bases fit TRBD2. Germline CDR1 reads LGHDT; CDR2 reads YNNKEL (reference sequence). V shed 5 bases, J shed 9 bases, and the junction held 18 bases outside the gene matches. The CDR3 length is 19 residues. The CDR3 DNA is TGTGCCAGCAGCTCCAGAACGACGGGACTAGCGGGAGTGAGGGGTGAGCAGTTCTTC. This codes for CASSSRTTGLAGVRGEQFF.

This clonotype was seen more than once but under ten times. The chain links TRBV5-1 to TRBJ2-7; maybe TRBD2 (6 bases). The V end lost 4 bases, the J end lost 6 bases, and 20 bases lay between the germline ends. The CDR3 is 15 residues long. The V gene's germline CDR1 is SGHRS and CDR2 YFSETQ. CDR3 sequence: CASSNRDGGGGEQYF. The CDR3 DNA reads TGCGCCAGCAGCAACCGGGACGGGGGTGGGGGCGAGCAGTACTTC.

DNA of the CDR3: TGCAGCGCATCGACTGGGGGGCATGAGCAGTTCTTC. Translated: CSASTGGHEQFF. The chain is built from TRBV29-1 and TRBJ2-1; D may correspond to TRBD1 or TRBD2 (6 bases each). The CDR3 consists of 12 residues. V lost 7 bases to trimming and J lost 8 bases, with 15 bases between them. CDR1 is SQVTM, CDR2 ANQGSEA, per germline.

This clonotype appeared once. The rearrangement joins TRBV11-2 to TRBJ1-3; no firm D call. V lost 6 bases, J lost 2 bases, and 14 bases lay in between. Germline V gene lookup returns CDR1 SGHAT and CDR2 FQNNGV. This CDR3 has 15 amino acids. The CDR3 DNA follows: TGTGCCAGCAGACCCGGTGGTTCCCCTGGAAACACCATATATTTT. This sequence encodes CASRPGGSPGNTIYF.

This clonotype was counted only a few times. V and J are TRBV15 and TRBJ1-2; D not resolved. The germline gives CDR1 LNHNV, CDR2 YYDKDF (reference sequence). Trimming stripped 0 bases from V and 6 bases from J, with 11 bases between. The CDR3 spans 14 residues. The CDR3 sequence: CATSRDSRADGYTF. The CDR3 nucleotides are TGTGCCACCAGCAGAGACTCGAGGGCCGATGGCTACACCTTC.

This clonotype was counted between two and nine times. The CDR3 DNA is TGTGCCACCAGTGACCGGGACAGCTCCAATGAGCAGTTCTTC. It is translated as CATSDRDSSNEQFF. The genes are TRBV24-1 and TRBJ2-1, with 7 nucleotides matching TRBD1. In germline, CDR1 is KGHDR, CDR2 SFDVKD. The CDR3 is made up of 14 amino acids. Trimming took 4 bases from V and 6 from J; bases not matched to a gene: 5.

A word on this clonotype: One junction end disagrees with the germline gene, perhaps due to a read error. The chain has TRBV19 and TRBJ2-1; D may be TRBD1 (5 bases). CDR1 is LNHDA and CDR2 is SQIVND in the germline V gene (reference sequence). The CDR3 extends over 13 amino acids. CDR3 DNA: TGTGCCAGTAGCAGCAGACAGTCCTACGAGCAGGACTTC. Its translation is CASSSRQSYEQDF.

This chain connects TRBV4-1 to TRBJ2-4; no clear D gene. Germline V lookup: CDR1 MGHRA, CDR2 YSYEKL. The length of the CDR3 is 14 residues. Trimming took 1 base from V and 7 from J, leaving 11 bases between them. Here the CDR3 reads CASSQAPQSNIQYF. The CDR3 DNA reads TGCGCCAGCAGCCAAGCCCCCCAGTCGAACATTCAGTACTTC.

This chain connects TRBV20-1 to TRBJ2-1; possibly TRBD1 for D (6 bases). Trimming stripped 2 bases from V and 0 bases from J, with 11 bases between. This CDR3 region has 15 residues. The germline V gene has CDR1 DFQATT and CDR2 SNEGSKA (reference sequence). CDR3 nucleotides: TGCAGTGCTAGACAGGGGCAAAGCTCCTACAATGAGCAGTTCTTC. It specifies CSARQGQSSYNEQFF.

Turning to this clonotype: A read error may produce the germline difference seen at one junction end. The CDR3 here is CSFHPRDQSYNERFF. CDR3 DNA sequence: TGCAGCTTCCATCCTCGGGACCAGTCCTACAATGAGCGGTTCTTC. The V gene is TRBV29-1, the J gene TRBJ2-1; D might be TRBD1 or TRBD2, each matching 5 bases. The CDR3 consists of 15 residues. Germline CDR1 and CDR2: SQVTM and ANQGSEA.

The chain carries TRBV7-2 and TRBJ1-1; no definite D call. This CDR3 has 14 amino acids. The germline V gene has CDR1 SGHTA and CDR2 FQGNSA. The ends were cut back, 5 bases at V and 1 base at J, with 11 bases in the middle. The CDR3 sequence: CASSLTVANTEAFF. CDR3 nucleotide sequence: TGTGCCAGCAGCCTAACCGTTGCGAACACTGAAGCTTTCTTT.

This clonotype was detected a few times. V and J are TRBV20-1 and TRBJ2-1; 16 nucleotides align to TRBD2. Germline V gene sequence: CDR1 DFQATT, CDR2 SNEGSKA (reference sequence). V shed 1 base and J 0 bases; nucleotides not matched to a gene: 6. The CDR3 contains 19 residues. The CDR3 reads CSARVTGLAGGSSYNEQFF. The CDR3 DNA reads TGCAGTGCTAGAGTTACGGGACTAGCGGGAGGGAGCTCCTACAATGAGCAGTTCTTC.

The V gene is TRBV7-3, the J gene TRBJ2-3; D not resolved. Trimming cost V 6 bases and J 0 bases, with 7 bases left between them. The germline gives CDR1 SGHTA, CDR2 FQGTGA. This CDR3 spans 13 amino acids. The CDR3 is CASSHASTDTQYF. The CDR3 nucleotides are TGTGCCAGCAGTCATGCCAGCACAGATACGCAGTATTTT.

The chain has TRBV21-1 and TRBJ2-7; the table's D call, TRBD1, was not checked against the DNA. TRBV21-1 is deemed a pseudogene. CDR3 length: 14 residues. CDR3 in amino acids: CASGRTGATYEQYF. The CDR3 DNA reads as TGTGCCAGCGGGCGGACAGGGGCCACCTACGAGCAGTACTTC.

This clonotype was observed a handful of times. V gene TRBV12-3 or TRBV12-4 combines with J gene TRBJ1-2; TRBD1 matches 12 bases. V trimming: 6 bases; J trimming: 6 bases; junction bases outside the gene matches: 8. CDR3 length: 15 amino acids. This chain's CDR3 is CASRAGTGGRDGYTF. Here the CDR3 DNA reads TGTGCCAGCAGGGCGGGGACAGGGGGCAGAGATGGCTACACCTTC.

This clonotype was found a few times. The J gene is TRBJ2-1, the V gene TRBV5-1; TRBD2 agrees at 9 bases. V lost 0 bases to trimming and J lost 8 bases; unmatched junction nucleotides: 6. The CDR3 totals 15 residues. From germline, CDR1 is SGHRS and CDR2 YFSETQ. CDR3 residues: CASSLALAGRDEQFF. In nucleotides, the CDR3 is TGCGCCAGCAGCTTGGCCCTAGCGGGGAGGGATGAGCAGTTCTTC.

The V gene is TRBV7-2, the J gene TRBJ2-5; possible D gene TRBD2, 7 bases. Trimming pared 4 bases from V and 9 bases from J, leaving 24 bases between. Per germline, CDR1 SGHTA and CDR2 FQGNSA. This CDR3 region has 16 residues. The CDR3 nucleotides read TGTGCCAGCAGCTCTAGAGGGGGGGCGGTCGTGGGTGCCCAGTACTTC. It yields the protein CASSSRGGAVVGAQYF. Looking up the rest from reference TRBV7-2 and TRBJ2-5 gives the full variable domain: GAGVSQSPSNKVTEKGKDVELRCDPISGHTALYWYRQSLGQGLEFLIYFQGNSAPDKSGLPSDRFSAERTGGSVSTLTIQRTQQEDSAVYLCASSSRGGAVVGAQYFGPGTRLLVL.

This clonotype was seen at least ten times. The chain has TRBV12-3 or TRBV12-4 and TRBJ2-5; 11 positions match TRBD2. This CDR3 region has 15 residues. J was trimmed by 5 bases and V by 5 bases; bases with no gene match: 7. CDR3 sequence reads: CASSQTSGRRETQYF. The CDR3 DNA sequence: TGTGCCAGCAGTCAAACTAGCGGGAGAAGGGAGACCCAGTACTTC.

The rearrangement links TRBV7-2 to TRBJ2-7; TRBD2 aligns across 9 bases. J was trimmed by 7 bases and V by 5 bases; bases with no gene match: 18. This CDR3 spans 17 amino acids. CDR1 is SGHTA and CDR2 is FQGNSA in the germline V gene. The CDR3 sequence is CASSPKGETSGPNEQYF. As DNA, the CDR3 is TGTGCCAGCAGCCCCAAGGGGGAGACTAGCGGCCCCAATGAGCAGTACTTC.

The chain joins TRBV11-2 to TRBJ1-2; perhaps TRBD1 as D (5 bases). The V and J ends lost 2 bases and 8 bases respectively, with 12 bases between them. The CDR3 totals 13 residues. Germline V CDR1 and CDR2: SGHAT, FQNNGV. CDR3 protein: CASSLFQGRGYTF. Written as DNA, the CDR3 is TGTGCCAGCAGCTTATTCCAGGGCCGGGGCTACACCTTC. Full variable domain (outside the CDR3, taken from reference TRBV11-2 and TRBJ1-2): EAGVAQSPRYKIIEKRQSVAFWCNPISGHATLYWYQQILGQGPKLLIQFQNNGVVDDSQLPKDRFSAERLKGVDSTLKIQPAKLEDSAVYLCASSLFQGRGYTFGSGTRLTVV.